This T cell receptor (beta chain) stems from a study of T cells in Graves' hyperthyroidism and ophthalmopathy. The investigators amplified TCR beta CDR3 regions from RNA transcripts. The TCR CDR3 was amplified in a first-round RT-PCR using the HTBI primer set. TCRdb reanalysed the multiplex PCR reads using MiXCR and keeps one entry per CDR3 protein. The sample comprises about 720,000 distinct CDR3 sequences, 15% to 20% of which are singletons, and approximately 8.4% rests with the top ten. This CDR3 is 13 amino acids long. V lost 7 bases, J lost 7 bases, and 5 bases stayed unmatched. Per the germline V gene, CDR1 is SNHLY and CDR2 is FYNNEI.

The receptor was derived from a man younger than 30 with Graves' hyperthyroidism. The chain has TRBV2 and TRBJ1-5, with 9 bases fitting TRBD1. The material sequenced was blood. The CDR3 spells CASTWDREQPQHF. CDR3 in DNA: TGTGCCAGCACTTGGGACAGGGAGCAGCCCCAGCATTTT.